This T cell receptor (beta chain) was recorded in a study of blood T cells in healthy people across ages. Donors each provided roughly 9.6 milliliters of peripheral blood. Per individual sample, total RNA of at least 6 micrograms was extracted. The germline V gene encodes CDR1 SQVTM and CDR2 ANQGSEA. Germline trimming cut 0 bases from V and 6 bases from J; bases unmatched to any gene: 6. The CDR3 has 14 residues. Sample-barcoded 5' priming and a J-beta primer mix drove a second PCR of about 6 to 12 cycles. Each of the samples gave a minimum of 2.5 million paired-end reads that contained CDR3. TCRdb processed the 5' RACE reads anew with MiXCR; each CDR3 protein has one entry. The sample includes over a million distinct CDR3 sequences, roughly 43% seen only once; the top ten take more than 4%.

Material for sequencing was blood. This receptor was obtained from a woman aged 18-29 years in good health. J is TRBJ2-3 and V is TRBV29-1; 7 positions agree with TRBD2. CDR3: CSVEDGDYSDTQYF. The CDR3 bases are TGCAGCGTTGAAGATGGGGACTACTCGGATACGCAGTATTTT.